These T cell receptor beta chains were read from a single sample in a study of graft-versus-host responses after intestinal transplantation. Only in-frame clones appear in the TCRdb table, and some are missing; sequencing was by immunoSEQ multiplex PCR. The sample contains about 85,000 clones, 85% to 95% of which appear only once. Their recognized antigens are unknown. The sequenced sample was unstimulated CD8+ T cells sorted from spleen or lymph node cells, obtained before transplant. The receptors originated from a human donor who was the organ donor for an intestinal transplant. Each CDR3 is given with its conserved first and last residue. D genes are given only for firm matches. The size field is filled for only some rows; it gives once, few, many or a size class.

>TRBV28|.|.|TRBJ1-4
TGTGCCAGCAGTTTGATCTCAGGGGAACTAGAAAAACTGTTTTTT
CASSLISGELEKLFF
>TRBV6-5|.|.|TRBJ2-3
TGTGCCAGCAGTTATCAATATACGCAGTATTTT
CASSYQYTQYF
>TRBV7-3|TRBD1|.|TRBJ1-6
TGTGCCAGCAGCCCCGGGACAGGGGGCTCACCCCTCCACTTT
CASSPGTGGSPLHF
>TRBV2|.|.|TRBJ1-6
TGTGCCAGCAGTGAAATGGTCCTAGGATCCCCCCTCCACTTT
CASSEMVLGSPLHF
>TRBV19|TRBD2|.|TRBJ2-1
TGTGCCAGTAGTAAAATGACTAGCGGGTTCAATGAGCAGTTCTTC
CASSKMTSGFNEQFF
>TRBV19|.|.|TRBJ2-3
TGTGCCAGTAGTACCACGGGACACTATAGCACAGATACGCAGTATTTT
CASSTTGHYSTDTQYF
>TRBV28|TRBD1|.|TRBJ2-2
TGTGCCAGCAGTCCATTGGGGCAGGGGGCCACCGGGGAGCTGTTTTTT
CASSPLGQGATGELFF
>TRBV29-1|TRBD2|once|TRBJ2-7
TGCAGCGTTGAGGGGGGGGATTACGAGCAGTACTTC
CSVEGGDYEQYF
>TRBV12-5|.|few|TRBJ1-4
TGTGCTAGGCCCGAAAAACTGTTTTTT
CARPEKLFF
>TRBV19|.|.|TRBJ1-4
TGTGCCAGTACTTCCGGGACCTTTAATGAAAAACTGTTTTTT
CASTSGTFNEKLFF
>TRBV7-9|TRBD1|.|TRBJ2-7
TGTGCCAGCAGCTCCCGGGACAGGGAGTCCTACGAGCAGTACTTC
CASSSRDRESYEQYF
>TRBV9|TRBD2|.|TRBJ2-3
TGTGCCAGCAGCGTAGAGGTAGCGGGCCCTCTAGGCACAGATACGCAGTATTTT
CASSVEVAGPLGTDTQYF
>TRBV7-9|.|.|TRBJ2-1
TGTGCCAGCAGCTTCGTCCCCAATGAGCAGTTCTTC
CASSFVPNEQFF
>TRBV19|.|.|TRBJ1-1
TGTGCCAGTAGTATGGGGAGTACTGAAGCTTTCTTT
CASSMGSTEAFF
>TRBV30|.|.|TRBJ2-7
TGTGCCTGGAGATCGCCCATGTCCGACGAGCAGTACTTC
CAWRSPMSDEQYF
>TRBV15|.|once|TRBJ1-5
TGTGCCACCAGAGGCCAGGCGGACAATCAGCCCCAGCATTTT
CATRGQADNQPQHF
>TRBV18|.|once|TRBJ2-5
TGTGCCAGCTCACCAGGACAGTCTTTGTACCAAGAGACCCAGTACTTC
CASSPGQSLYQETQYF
>TRBV11-2|TRBD2|.|TRBJ2-7
TGTGCCAGCAGCTTAGATCTTGAGACTAGCGGGGCCTACGAGCAATACTTC
CASSLDLETSGAYEQYF
>TRBV27|TRBD1|.|TRBJ2-1
TGTGCCAGCAGTACCCGACAGGGGGCTCGGTTCTTC
CASSTRQGARFF
>TRBV5-4|TRBD2|.|TRBJ2-3
TGTGCCAGCAGCCCCCTTACTAGCGGGGGCACAGATACGCAGTATTTT
CASSPLTSGGTDTQYF
>TRBV19|TRBD1|.|TRBJ1-1
TGTGCCAGTAGTACCGGACAGGTGGAAGCTTTCTTT
CASSTGQVEAFF
>TRBV11-2|.|.|TRBJ1-6
TGTGCCAGCAGCTTACTATCGGACTCAAATTCACCCCTCCACTTT
CASSLLSDSNSPLHF
>TRBV16|.|.|TRBJ1-5
TGTGCCAGCAGCCAAGCGACAGCATATAGCAATCAGCCCCAGCATTTT
CASSQATAYSNQPQHF
>TRBV5-6|.|.|TRBJ2-6
TGTGCCAGCAGCTTGTTTTTCTCTGGGGCCAACGTCCTGACTTTC
CASSLFFSGANVLTF
>TRBV5-8|.|.|TRBJ1-3
TGTGCCAGCAGCTTGGAAATTACCTCTGGAAACACCATATATTTT
CASSLEITSGNTIYF
>TRBV7-9|.|.|TRBJ1-2
TGTGCCAGCAGCTCTCGCGGTGTTGGGTACACCTTC
CASSSRGVGYTF
>TRBV25-1|.|.|TRBJ2-1
TGTGCCAGCAGTGAGATCAATGAGCAGTTCTTC
CASSEINEQFF
>TRBV2|TRBD1|.|TRBJ1-5
TGTGCCAGCAGCCAGGACAGGGGGCACGGTCAGCCCCAGCATTTT
CASSQDRGHGQPQHF
>TRBV7-2|.|.|TRBJ2-1
TGTGCCAGCAGCTTACTGGGCGGGTCCTACAATGAGCAGTTCTTC
CASSLLGGSYNEQFF
>TRBV2|TRBD2|.|TRBJ2-7
TGTGCCAGCAGTGAAAGAAAACTAGCGGCTATATACGAGCAGTACTTC
CASSERKLAAIYEQYF
>TRBV6-5|TRBD2|.|TRBJ2-7
TGTGCCAGCGGCCCTGGGGGGGGGAGCTACGAGCAGTACTTC
CASGPGGGSYEQYF
>TRBV10-3|.|.|TRBJ2-7
TGTGCCATCAGGGGAGATCCGAACGACTACGAGCAGTACTTC
CAIRGDPNDYEQYF